The rows below give T cell receptor beta chains drawn from one sample of a study of monozygotic twins with inflammatory bowel disease. From its re-call of the 5' RACE reads, TCRdb lists each CDR3 protein once, without DNA. The data show around 230,000 distinct CDR3 sequences, and the top ten clones hold 1.5% to 2%. The sequenced sample consisted of blood. The receptor source for this set is a human donor with ulcerative colitis or Crohn's disease, or a healthy co-twin of an affected twin (not recorded which). Each CDR3 is given with its conserved first and last residue.

>TRBV6-5|TRBJ1-6
CASSYSPGPPLALHF
>TRBV5-6|TRBJ2-3
CASSFNVQGWSYTDTQYF
>TRBV5-6|TRBJ2-4
CASSYGSAKNIQYF
>TRBV5-1|TRBJ2-1
CASSPGTSVFGEQFF
>TRBV7-6|TRBJ1-4
CASSPPWGEKLFF
>TRBV2|TRBJ1-2
CASPGTGRSLYGYTF
>TRBV6-1|TRBJ2-7
CASNFYGTGGKQAYEQYF
>TRBV10-3|TRBJ1-2
CAIGGLGTGSAGYTF
>TRBV2|TRBJ1-2
CASSEALQGYTF
>TRBV7-6|TRBJ2-1
CASSLRASGGSPWNEQFF